These 18 T cell receptor beta chains came from one sample sequenced in a study of vaccination effects on CD4 cells after COVID-19. Repertoires were generated with immunoSEQ multiplex PCR, while TCRdb's copy carries only in-frame clones and drops some. The data hold tens of thousands of clones, with more than 75% observed a single time. After expansion with viral peptide pools in the ViraFEST assay, antigen-specific CD4+ T cells were sequenced. The culture ran for 10 days, and then CD4+ T cells were isolated. Two doses of either BNT162b2 or mRNA-1273 were given to each participant. These receptors' antigens are unknown. This material consisted of CD4+ T cells from PBMCs cultured with HCoV-NL63 spike peptides, taken after COVID-19 vaccination. The receptor source for this set is a human donor who received a COVID-19 vaccine. Some clones in this sample may be carry-over from other donors' samples.

The chain combines TRBV2 with TRBJ2-5; D uncertain. Germline CDR1 is SNHLY and CDR2 is FYNNEI. The CDR3 has 13 amino acids. Between the trimmed V and J ends, which lost 2 bases and 2 bases, there was a span of 6 bases. The CDR3 sequence: CASSEFEQETQYF. Written as DNA, the CDR3 is TGTGCCAGCAGTGAATTTGAACAAGAGACCCAGTACTTC. Supplemented by reference TRBV2 and TRBJ2-5, the full variable domain reads EPEVTQTPSHQVTQMGQEVILRCVPISNHLYFYWYRQILGQKVEFLVSFYNNEISEKSEIFDDQFSVERPDGSNFTLKIRSTKLEDSAMYFCASSEFEQETQYFGPGTRLLVL.

This clone was counted a single time. This chain uses TRBV19 with TRBJ1-4, with D unresolved. The CDR3 sequence is 14 residues long. Germline values: CDR1 LNHDA, CDR2 SQIVND (reference sequence). Deletions cut 2 bases from V and 3 bases from J, with 7 bases between. Written as DNA, the CDR3 is TGTGCCAGTAGTATACAGGTTTCTAATGAAAAACTGTTTTTT. Its protein product is CASSIQVSNEKLFF.

CDR3 coding DNA: TGTGCCTGTAGCGGGGTCCCAGTCAGCTCCTATAATTCACCCCTCCACTTT. Encoded protein: CACSGVPVSSYNSPLHF. The V and J genes are TRBV30 and TRBJ1-6, with D unclear. V was clipped by 6 bases and J by 0 bases, with 18 bases between them. The CDR3 covers 17 residues. Per the germline V gene, CDR1 is GTSNPN and CDR2 is SVGIG (reference sequence).

The chain has TRBV4-1 and TRBJ1-4; tentative D call: TRBD1 (6 bases). This CDR3 contains 16 residues. Trimming took 4 bases from V and 6 from J, leaving 18 bases between them. From germline, CDR1 is MGHRA and CDR2 YSYEKL. CDR3 protein: CASSRRQTGIYEKLFF. The CDR3, as DNA: TGCGCCAGCAGCCGAAGACAAACAGGGATATATGAAAAACTGTTTTTT.

V usage is TRBV9 and J usage is TRBJ1-2, with D possibly matching TRBD1 (5 bases). The germline V gene encodes CDR1 SGDLS and CDR2 YYNGEE. V was clipped by 0 bases and J by 7 bases, with 16 bases between them. The CDR3 is made up of 15 amino acids. The CDR3 DNA sequence: TGTGCCAGCAGCGTAGGGGGACTCCTTGTCGGTGGCTACACCTTC. It specifies CASSVGGLLVGGYTF.

Notes on this clone: This same CDR3 is encoded by further DNA sequences in the sample. This chain uses TRBV7-6 with TRBJ2-5; D not resolved. The V gene's germline CDR1 is SGHVS and CDR2 FNYEAQ. The CDR3 loop spans 11 amino acids. Trimming took off 5 bases at V and 4 bases at J, with 5 bases between the two ends. The CDR3 DNA sequence: TGTGCCAGCAGCCCGGGAGAGACCCAGTACTTC. Translated, it gives CASSPGETQYF.

V usage is TRBV7-2 and J usage is TRBJ2-2; D call uncertain. The CDR3 is 11 amino acids. V was clipped by 2 bases and J by 7 bases, with 2 bases between them. Germline lookup yields CDR1 SGHTA and CDR2 FQGNSA. CDR3 sequence reads: CASSLRGELFF. CDR3 bases: TGTGCCAGCAGCTTACGCGGGGAGCTGTTTTTT.

A single count supports this clone. This chain links TRBV5-1 with TRBJ1-6, with a tentative D call TRBD1 (5 bases). The CDR3 runs to 15 residues. The ends were cut back, 6 bases at V and 7 bases at J, with 17 bases in the middle. Germline CDR1 reads SGHRS; CDR2 reads YFSETQ. CDR3 nucleotide sequence: TGCGCCAGCAATCGAGGGGCTGATAGCAATTCACCCCTCCACTTT. Protein sequence: CASNRGADSNSPLHF.

The rearrangement links TRBV19 to TRBJ2-3; no reliable D call. The CDR3 runs 13 residues. Trimming shortened V by 8 bases and J by 2 bases, and 11 bases separated the two germline ends. Germline V gene data show CDR1 as LNHDA and CDR2 as SQIVND (reference sequence). CDR3 region: CASRDTPTDTQYF. CDR3 nucleotide sequence: TGTGCCAGTCGAGACACCCCCACAGATACGCAGTATTTT.

V usage is TRBV25-1 and J usage is TRBJ2-5, with D tentatively TRBD2 (6 bases). The CDR3 runs to 14 residues. Trimming removed 3 bases from V and 2 bases from J, with 10 bases in between. Germline CDR1 is MGHDK and CDR2 is SYGVNS. CDR3 protein: CASSDEGGQETQYF. CDR3 DNA: TGTGCCAGCAGTGACGAGGGAGGACAAGAGACCCAGTACTTC. The full variable domain, completed using reference TRBV25-1 and TRBJ2-5, is EADIYQTPRYLVIGTGKKITLECSQTMGHDKMYWYQQDPGMELHLIHYSYGVNSTEKGDLSSESTVSRIRTEHFPLTLESARPSHTSQYLCASSDEGGQETQYFGPGTRLLVL.

The chain combines TRBV2 with TRBJ2-7, with D possibly matching TRBD2 (6 bases). CDR3 size: 13 residues. The germline V gene has CDR1 SNHLY and CDR2 FYNNEI. Trimming pared 9 bases from V and 0 bases from J, leaving 12 bases between. The CDR3 reads CASRREVSYEQYV. As DNA, the CDR3 is TGTGCCAGTCGGAGGGAGGTCTCCTACGAGCAGTACGTC.

V is TRBV7-9 and J is TRBJ2-2; TRBD1 matches at 7 bases. Per the germline V gene, CDR1 is SEHNR and CDR2 is FQNEAQ (reference sequence). There are 15 residues in the CDR3. The V segment lost 0 bases and the J segment 5 bases; nucleotides outside the gene matches: 3. As DNA, the CDR3 is TGTGCCAGCAGCTTAGCCGGGACAGCAACCGGGGAGCTGTTTTTT. Protein: CASSLAGTATGELFF.

The chain carries TRBV7-2 and TRBJ2-2, with a possible D match to TRBD1 (5 bases). This CDR3 is built from 17 residues. The ends were cut back, 6 bases at V and 1 base at J, with 18 bases in the middle. The germline V gene encodes CDR1 SGHTA and CDR2 FQGNSA. The CDR3 region is CASSIFLGALNTGELFF. In DNA form, the CDR3 reads TGTGCCAGCAGTATCTTTCTAGGGGCCCTGAACACCGGGGAGCTGTTTTTT. Combining the CDR3 with reference TRBV7-2 and TRBJ2-2 gives the whole variable domain GAGVSQSPSNKVTEKGKDVELRCDPISGHTALYWYRQSLGQGLEFLIYFQGNSAPDKSGLPSDRFSAERTGGSVSTLTIQRTQQEDSAVYLCASSIFLGALNTGELFFGEGSRLTVL.

As to this clone: This likely comes from a read error, as the CDR3 has no conserved phenylalanine or tryptophan at its end. No DNA is shown, since the ends of the CDR3 on it are uncertain; the CDR3 is the one TCRdb lists. The chain is built from TRBV12-5 and TRBJ2-7; the DNA was not used to check the table's D call, TRBD1. Germline V lookup: CDR1 LGHNT, CDR2 FRNRAP. The CDR3 is 11 residues long, counting both termini. CDR3 loop: CASGLGAGQFY.

This chain connects TRBV6-1 to TRBJ1-2; a weak D match, TRBD1 (5 bases). Trimming pared 1 base from V and 4 bases from J, leaving 13 bases between. CDR3 length: 15 residues. Per germline, CDR1 MNHNS and CDR2 SASEGT. The CDR3 spells CASSEGSGTLYGYTF. The CDR3 DNA reads TGTGCCAGCAGTGAAGGGTCCGGGACTCTCTATGGCTACACCTTC.

This clone was observed a few times. The chain uses TRBV19 and TRBJ2-5; 11 nucleotides align to TRBD1. The junction had 12 bases not matched to a gene; V was cut back by 8 bases and J by 1 base. This CDR3 comprises 17 residues. Germline V gives CDR1 LNHDA, CDR2 SQIVND (reference sequence). CDR3 protein: CASALKGTGGPQETQYF. The CDR3, as DNA: TGTGCCAGTGCCCTTAAGGGGACAGGGGGGCCCCAAGAGACCCAGTACTTC.

The rearrangement links TRBV20-1 to TRBJ1-5, with unresolved D. The V gene's germline CDR1 is DFQATT and CDR2 SNEGSKA (reference sequence). The V end was cut by 3 bases, the J end by 3 bases, with 9 bases between. The CDR3 has 13 amino acids. CDR3 sequence: CSASFSYNQPQHF. The CDR3 DNA is TGCAGTGCTAGTTTTAGCTACAATCAGCCCCAGCATTTT.

The chain recombines TRBV4-3 with TRBJ2-3; 9 positions match TRBD2. Trimming removed 4 bases from V and 9 bases from J; junction bases left unmatched: 20. This CDR3 contains 18 residues. Looked up from germline, CDR1 is LGHNA and CDR2 is YSLEER. CDR3 coding DNA: TGCGCCAGCAGCCTCTTTTGGGCTAGCGGGGCAGGCGGGGGGACGCAGTATTTT. Its protein is CASSLFWASGAGGGTQYF.